The entry that follows covers one TCR beta chain sequence. Its antigen remains unidentified. The sample belongs to a study of T-cell reconstitution after alpha-beta-depleted transplantation in children. Overall study findings and caveats: The study traced high day-60 TCRbeta diversity in some patients to surviving recipient T cells and thymic progenitors. Hyperexpanded clones declined; after one year, newly produced T cells mostly supplied diversity. Reported findings indicate that, about two months after transplant, alpha-beta T cells came from several hundred expanded clones, which were derived from non-depleted graft cells.

A library of TCRbeta sequences, prepared with unique molecular identifiers, was generated. TCRdb redid the calling of the PCR reads with MiXCR, one entry per CDR3 protein. This table has around 580,000 distinct CDR3 sequences, under 25% appearing once. CDR3 length: 13 residues. With 10 bases removed from V and 3 bases from J, the gap between germline ends came to 15 bases. Per the germline V gene, CDR1 is LNHDA and CDR2 is SQIVND (reference sequence). The chain combines TRBV19 with TRBJ1-1, with D possibly being TRBD1 (5 bases). The source of this sequence is a boy under two years old who had a stem cell transplant for acute myeloid leukemia, so the T cells may come from the graft donor. Sequenced material: PBMCs, mostly from graft donor cells, taken 360 days after TCRalphabeta/CD19-depleted stem cell transplant. The DNA for the CDR3 is TGTGCCACCAGGGACCGATACGACACTGAAGCTTTCTTT. This translates into CATRDRYDTEAFF. The full variable domain, rest sourced from reference TRBV19 and TRBJ1-1, is DGGITQSPKYLFRKEGQNVTLSCEQNLNHDAMYWYRQDPGQGLRLIYYSQIVNDFQKGDIAEGYSVSREKKESFPLTVTSAQKNPTAFYLCATRDRYDTEAFFGQGTRLTVV.